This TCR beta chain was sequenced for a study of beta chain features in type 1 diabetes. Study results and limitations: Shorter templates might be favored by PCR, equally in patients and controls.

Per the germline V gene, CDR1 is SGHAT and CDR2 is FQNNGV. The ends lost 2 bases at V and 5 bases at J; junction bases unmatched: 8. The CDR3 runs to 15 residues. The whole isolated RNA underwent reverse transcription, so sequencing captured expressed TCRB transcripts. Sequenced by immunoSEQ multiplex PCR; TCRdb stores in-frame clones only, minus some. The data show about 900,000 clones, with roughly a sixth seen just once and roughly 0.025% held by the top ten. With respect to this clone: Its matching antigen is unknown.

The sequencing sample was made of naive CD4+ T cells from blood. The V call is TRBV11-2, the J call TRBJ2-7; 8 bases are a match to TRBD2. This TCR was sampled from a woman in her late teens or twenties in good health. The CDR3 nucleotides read TGTGCCAGCAGCTTAATGAGCGGGAGTCCCCACGAGCAGTACTTC. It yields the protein CASSLMSGSPHEQYF.